This passage covers 16 T cell receptor beta chains from one sample sequenced in a study of blood T cell repertoires in COVID-19. Libraries were prepared by immunoSEQ multiplex PCR; TCRdb keeps only in-frame clonotypes and omits some of them. The sample includes under 30,000 clones, about 88% of them seen just once. The specimen sequenced was peripheral blood. The origin of the receptors is a human donor in a cohort sampled during active COVID-19.

This chain links TRBV28 with TRBJ1-5, with D unclear. This CDR3 has 12 amino acids. CDR1 MDHEN and CDR2 SYDVKM come from the germline V gene. V shed 7 bases and J shed 5 bases, with 9 bases lying between them. CDR3 nucleotide sequence: TGTGCCAGCAACGGGATAGATCAGCCCCAGCATTTT. Residues: CASNGIDQPQHF.

The chain couples TRBV30 to TRBJ1-1; TRBD1 might be the D (5 bases). The V end lost 4 bases, the J end lost 5 bases, and 14 bases lay between the germline ends. Germline V CDR1 and CDR2: GTSNPN, SVGIG (reference sequence). The CDR3 is made up of 13 amino acids. CDR3 coding DNA: TGTGCCTGGACCCCCAGGGTTGGGACTGAAGCTTTCTTT. Its protein is CAWTPRVGTEAFF.

The chain links TRBV5-1 to TRBJ1-2; D is unresolved. V lost 5 bases and J 2 bases, leaving 10 bases between the germline ends. This CDR3 has 13 amino acids. From germline, CDR1 is SGHRS and CDR2 YFSETQ. Here the CDR3 reads CASRSRENYGYTF. The CDR3 DNA follows: TGCGCCAGCAGATCCCGGGAGAACTATGGCTACACCTTC.

This sequence joins TRBV5-5 and TRBJ1-1, with unresolved D. Between the trimmed V and J ends, which lost 4 bases and 1 base, there was a span of 11 bases. The V gene's germline CDR1 is SGHKS and CDR2 YYEKEE (reference sequence). The CDR3 runs to 14 residues. CDR3 DNA: TGTGCCAGCAGCCTGTTCCCAGGGAACACTGAAGCTTTCTTT. It is translated as CASSLFPGNTEAFF.

This chain uses TRBV19 with TRBJ2-7; 7 bases fit TRBD1. The CDR3 sequence is 15 residues long. With 8 bases clipped from V and 2 bases from J, the junction kept 12 bases outside the gene matches. The germline gives CDR1 LNHDA, CDR2 SQIVND (reference sequence). Here the CDR3 reads CASRKDRTATYEQYF. For the CDR3, the DNA is TGTGCCAGTCGCAAGGACAGGACAGCGACCTACGAGCAGTACTTC.

The chain employs TRBV19 and TRBJ2-2; weak D call: TRBD2 (5 bases). V dropped 2 bases and J dropped 1 base, with 11 bases sitting between them. CDR3 length equals 16 residues. The germline CDR1 and CDR2 sequences are LNHDA and SQIVND (reference sequence). In DNA form, the CDR3 reads TGTGCCAGTAGTATAACATCTAGCCTGAACACCGGGGAGCTGTTTTTT. Translating gives CASSITSSLNTGELFF.

This chain connects TRBV7-2 to TRBJ1-1, with D possibly TRBD1 on 6 matching bases. This CDR3 has 11 residues. The germline V and J ends were trimmed by 5 bases and 5 bases, with 6 bases remaining between them. Germline CDR1 is SGHTA and CDR2 is FQGNSA. The CDR3 DNA sequence: TGTGCCAGCAGCCAGGGGACTGAAGCTTTCTTT. It specifies CASSQGTEAFF.

V is TRBV5-3 and J is TRBJ1-1; D remains unclear. TRBV5-3 is an ORF for which the function is uncertain. The CDR3 runs 13 residues. V was clipped by 9 bases and J by 5 bases, with 17 bases between them. As DNA, the CDR3 is TGTGCCACCCCAACTCCATTTTGGACTGAAGCTTTCTTT. Encoded protein: CATPTPFWTEAFF.

This sequence joins TRBV10-3 and TRBJ2-2; 9 positions agree with TRBD1. CDR3 length: 13 amino acids. Germline V lookup: CDR1 ENHRY, CDR2 SYGVKD. Trimming removed 8 bases from V and 3 bases from J; junction bases left unmatched: 1. The CDR3 here is CAIRDRDTGELFF. DNA of the CDR3: TGTGCCATCCGGGACAGGGACACCGGGGAGCTGTTTTTT.

V gene TRBV2 combines with J gene TRBJ1-1; the D is unclear. The V and J ends lost 10 bases and 3 bases respectively, with 18 bases between them. The CDR3 is 14 residues long. Germline V CDR1 and CDR2: SNHLY, FYNNEI. CDR3 coding DNA: TGTGCCACCCCGCCGGGAGGGCAGGACACTGAAGCTTTCTTT. It specifies CATPPGGQDTEAFF.

The chain recombines TRBV14 with TRBJ1-1; D unresolved. This CDR3 is built from 14 residues. The V gene's germline CDR1 is SGHDN and CDR2 FVKESK. V gave up 2 bases and J gave up 0 bases, with 7 bases separating them. CDR3 bases: TGTGCCAGCAGCCAATTGGGAGTGAACACTGAAGCTTTCTTT. Translated: CASSQLGVNTEAFF.

The V call is TRBV6-1, the J call TRBJ1-3; no definite D call. The CDR3 is 21 amino acids. Trimming cost V 0 bases and J 2 bases, with 26 bases left between them. CDR1 and CDR2 from the germline V gene are MNHNS and SASEGT. Here the CDR3 reads CASSEAHSGYELIGAGNTIYF. The CDR3 nucleotides read TGTGCCAGCAGTGAAGCGCACTCGGGATATGAGCTCATAGGCGCTGGAAACACCATATATTTT.

The rearrangement uses TRBV11-3 and TRBJ2-1, with TRBD2 matching 12 bases. Germline values: CDR1 SGHNT, CDR2 YENEEA. V was clipped by 5 bases and J by 9 bases; unmatched bases: 14. This CDR3 contains 17 residues. CDR3 DNA: TGTGCCAGCAGCCCAGTTGGAGCTAGCGGGAGGGCCGTTGAGCAGTTCTTC. Protein product: CASSPVGASGRAVEQFF. The full variable domain, rest sourced from reference TRBV11-3 and TRBJ2-1, is EAGVVQSPRYKIIEKKQPVAFWCNPISGHNTLYWYLQNLGQGPELLIRYENEEAVDDSQLPKDRFSAERLKGVDSTLKIQPAELGDSAVYLCASSPVGASGRAVEQFFGPGTRLTVL.

This chain joins TRBV12-5 and TRBJ1-1, with 7 bases fitting TRBD1. The germline V gene encodes CDR1 LGHNT and CDR2 FRNRAP. The CDR3 consists of 15 residues. The junction had 6 bases not matched to a gene; V was cut back by 1 base and J by 4 bases. CDR3 nucleotide sequence: TGTGCTAGTGGTTTGGGACAGGGACGGACCACTGAAGCTTTCTTT. Protein: CASGLGQGRTTEAFF.

This chain uses TRBV6-5 with TRBJ1-2; the D gene is possibly TRBD1 (6 bases). CDR1 is MNHEY and CDR2 is SVGAGI in the germline V gene. Between the trimmed V and J ends, which lost 6 bases and 4 bases, there was a span of 15 bases. The CDR3 length is 14 residues. CDR3 sequence reads: CASSHRDPGYGYTF. The CDR3 DNA follows: TGTGCCAGCAGCCACAGGGATCCGGGCTATGGCTACACCTTC.

The DNA of the CDR3 is TGTGCCAGCAGACGGGGGACAGGTTTAGGGGACTATGGCTACACCTTC. Amino acid sequence: CASRRGTGLGDYGYTF. This rearrangement joins TRBV3-1 (or the pseudogene TRBV3-2) to TRBJ1-2; 8 nucleotides align to TRBD1. Germline V CDR1 and CDR2: LGHDT, YNNKEL (reference sequence). This CDR3 has 16 residues. The J segment lost 3 bases and the V segment lost 6 bases, leaving 12 bases of the junction unmatched.